This T cell receptor beta chain stems from a study of vaccination and CD4 T cells after COVID-19. At the level of the study: Control cultures were given a CEFX pool, an HIV-1 Nef pool, or no peptide.

Documented treatment: roughly ten-day PBMC culture with coronavirus spike peptide pools or control peptides (ViraFEST assay). These CD4+ T cells came from an unexposed donor, sampled before the COVID-19 pandemic (2011-2018). On this clonotype: Its target is unknown.

Findings and limits, study-wide: Spike mono-reactivity marked 304 of 307 vaccine-specific clones in convalescent patients.

Germline CDR1 and CDR2: SGHTA and FQGNSA. The CDR3 length is 15 residues. The V end lost 2 bases, the J end lost 4 bases, and 14 bases lay between the germline ends. The Oncomine TCR Beta short-read assay sequenced DNA from cultured CD4+ T cells. Investigators obtained genomic DNA by extraction from cultured CD4+ T cells. TCRdb fed the PCR reads into MiXCR, producing one record per CDR3 protein. This sample yields around 6,900 distinct CDR3 sequences, of which approximately 34% are seen a single time; about 37% belongs to the top ten. The chain recombines TRBV7-2 with TRBJ1-2; D is unclear. Sequenced material: CD4+ T cells from blood, cultured in vitro. The TCR originated in a human donor in good health. The CDR3 nucleotides read TGTGCCAGCAGCTTATTTCGGGCAGAGATCTATGGCTACACCTTC. This translates into CASSLFRAEIYGYTF.